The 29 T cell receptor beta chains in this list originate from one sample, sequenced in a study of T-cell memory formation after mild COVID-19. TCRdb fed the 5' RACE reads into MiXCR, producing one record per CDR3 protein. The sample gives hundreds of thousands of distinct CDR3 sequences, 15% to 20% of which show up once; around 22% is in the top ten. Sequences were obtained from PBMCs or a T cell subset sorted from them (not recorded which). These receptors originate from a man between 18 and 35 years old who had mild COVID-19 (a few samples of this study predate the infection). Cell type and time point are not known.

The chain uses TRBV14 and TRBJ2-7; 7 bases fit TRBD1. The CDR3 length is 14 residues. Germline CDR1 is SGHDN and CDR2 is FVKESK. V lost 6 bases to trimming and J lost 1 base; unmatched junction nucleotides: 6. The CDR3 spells CASSFAGGSYEQYV. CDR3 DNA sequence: TGTGCCAGCAGTTTCGCAGGGGGATCCTACGAGCAGTACGTC.

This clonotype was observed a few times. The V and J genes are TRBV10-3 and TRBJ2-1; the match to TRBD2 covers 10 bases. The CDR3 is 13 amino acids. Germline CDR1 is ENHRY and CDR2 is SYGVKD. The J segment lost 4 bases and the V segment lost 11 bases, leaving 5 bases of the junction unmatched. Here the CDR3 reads CAVGLAEYNEQFF. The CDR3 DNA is TGTGCCGTCGGACTAGCGGAGTACAATGAGCAGTTCTTC.

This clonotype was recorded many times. This CDR3 is CASSLVSGQETQYF. For the CDR3, the DNA is TGTGCCAGCAGCTTAGTGTCCGGTCAAGAGACCCAGTACTTC. The chain uses TRBV7-2 and TRBJ2-5; no firm D call. The ends were cut back, 1 base at V and 2 bases at J, with 8 bases in the middle. The V gene's germline CDR1 is SGHTA and CDR2 FQGNSA. CDR3 length equals 14 residues.

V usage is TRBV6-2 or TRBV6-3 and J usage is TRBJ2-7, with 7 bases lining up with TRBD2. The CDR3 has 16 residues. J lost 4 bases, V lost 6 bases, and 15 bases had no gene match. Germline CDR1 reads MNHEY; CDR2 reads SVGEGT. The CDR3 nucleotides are TGTGCCAGCAGGTCCGTGCGGGGGACCACCCCTTACGAGCAGTACTTC. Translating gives CASRSVRGTTPYEQYF.

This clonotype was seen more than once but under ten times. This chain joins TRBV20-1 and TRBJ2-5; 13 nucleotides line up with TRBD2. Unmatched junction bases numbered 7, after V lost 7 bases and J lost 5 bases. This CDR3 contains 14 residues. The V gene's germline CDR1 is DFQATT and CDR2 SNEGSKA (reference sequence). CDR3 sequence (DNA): TGCAGTGGTCAGGGACTAGCGGGGCAGGAGACCCAGTACTTC. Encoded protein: CSGQGLAGQETQYF.

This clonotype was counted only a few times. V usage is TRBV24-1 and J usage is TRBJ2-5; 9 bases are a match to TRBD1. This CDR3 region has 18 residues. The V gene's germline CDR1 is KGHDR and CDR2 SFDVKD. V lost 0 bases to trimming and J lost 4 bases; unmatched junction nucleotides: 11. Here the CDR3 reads CATSDLLVGQGSPETQYF. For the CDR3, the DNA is TGTGCCACCAGTGATTTGTTAGTGGGACAGGGTTCTCCAGAGACCCAGTACTTC.

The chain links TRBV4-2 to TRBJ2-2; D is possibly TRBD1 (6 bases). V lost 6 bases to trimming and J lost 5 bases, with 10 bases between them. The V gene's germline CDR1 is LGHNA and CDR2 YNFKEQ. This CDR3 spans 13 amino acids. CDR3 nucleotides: TGTGCCAGCAGTCGAACAGGGACCGGGGAGCTGTTTTTT. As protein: CASSRTGTGELFF.

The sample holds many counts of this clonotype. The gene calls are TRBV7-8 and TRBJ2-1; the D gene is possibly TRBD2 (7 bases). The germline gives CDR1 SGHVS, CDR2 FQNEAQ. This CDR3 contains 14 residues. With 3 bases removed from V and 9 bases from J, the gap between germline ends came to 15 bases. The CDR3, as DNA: TGTGCCAGCAGCTTGGGGGGGCTTTCGGGTGAGCAGTTCTTC. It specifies CASSLGGLSGEQFF. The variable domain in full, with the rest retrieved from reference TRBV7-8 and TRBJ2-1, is GAGVSQSPRYKVAKRGQDVALRCDPISGHVSLFWYQQALGQGPEFLTYFQNEAQLDKSGLPSDRFFAERPEGSVSTLKIQRTQQEDSAVYLCASSLGGLSGEQFFGPGTRLTVL.

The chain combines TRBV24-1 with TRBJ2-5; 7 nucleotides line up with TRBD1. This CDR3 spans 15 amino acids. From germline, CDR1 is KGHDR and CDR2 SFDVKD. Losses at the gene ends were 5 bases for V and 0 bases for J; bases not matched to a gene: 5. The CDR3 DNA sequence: TGTGCCACCAGTGCAAATACAGGGGACCAAGAGACCCAGTACTTC. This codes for CATSANTGDQETQYF.

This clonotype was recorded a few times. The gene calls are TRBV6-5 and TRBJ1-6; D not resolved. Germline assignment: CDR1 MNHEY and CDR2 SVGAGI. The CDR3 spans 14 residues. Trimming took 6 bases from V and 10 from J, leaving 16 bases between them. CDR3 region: CASSSTDGSSPLHF. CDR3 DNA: TGTGCCAGCAGCTCGACGGATGGGAGCTCACCCCTCCACTTT.

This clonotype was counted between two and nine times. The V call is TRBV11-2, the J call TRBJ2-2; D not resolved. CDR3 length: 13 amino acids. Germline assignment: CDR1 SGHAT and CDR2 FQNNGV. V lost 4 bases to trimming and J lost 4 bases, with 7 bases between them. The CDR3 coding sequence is TGTGCCAGCAGCTCCATATTCACCGGGGAGCTGTTTTTT. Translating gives CASSSIFTGELFF.

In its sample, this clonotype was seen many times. The DNA for the CDR3 is TGTGCCAGCATGCTACAGGGTCATAGCAATCAGCCCCAGCATTTT. This translates into CASMLQGHSNQPQHF. The genes are TRBV6-2 or TRBV6-3 and TRBJ1-5; D perhaps matches TRBD1 (6 bases). CDR1 MNHEY and CDR2 SVGEGT come from the germline V gene. V lost 7 bases to trimming and J lost 0 bases, with 13 bases between them. There are 15 residues in the CDR3.

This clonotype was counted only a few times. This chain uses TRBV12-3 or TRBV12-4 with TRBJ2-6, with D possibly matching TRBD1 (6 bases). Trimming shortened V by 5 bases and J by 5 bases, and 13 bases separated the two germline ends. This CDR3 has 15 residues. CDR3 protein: CASSTGFFRANVLTF. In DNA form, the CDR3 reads TGTGCCAGCAGTACAGGGTTCTTTAGGGCCAACGTCCTGACTTTC.

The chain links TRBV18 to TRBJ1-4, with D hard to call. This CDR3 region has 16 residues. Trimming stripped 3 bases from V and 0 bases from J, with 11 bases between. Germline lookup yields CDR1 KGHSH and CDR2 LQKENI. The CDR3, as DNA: TGTGCCAGCTCACCGGTCGAAGCTACAACTAATGAAAAACTGTTTTTT. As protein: CASSPVEATTNEKLFF.

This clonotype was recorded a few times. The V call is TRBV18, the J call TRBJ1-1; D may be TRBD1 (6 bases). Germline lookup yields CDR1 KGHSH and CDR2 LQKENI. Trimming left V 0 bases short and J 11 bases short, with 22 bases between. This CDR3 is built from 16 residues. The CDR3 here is CASSPPTRGARYGAFF. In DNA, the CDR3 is TGTGCCAGCTCACCACCCACGCGGGGGGCGCGGTACGGTGCTTTCTTT.

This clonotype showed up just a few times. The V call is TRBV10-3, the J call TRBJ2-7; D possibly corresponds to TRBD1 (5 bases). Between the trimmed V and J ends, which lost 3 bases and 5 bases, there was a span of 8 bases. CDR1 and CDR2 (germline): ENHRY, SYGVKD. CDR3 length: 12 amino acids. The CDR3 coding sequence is TGTGCCATCAGTGATAACAGGAACGAGCAGTACTTC. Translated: CAISDNRNEQYF.

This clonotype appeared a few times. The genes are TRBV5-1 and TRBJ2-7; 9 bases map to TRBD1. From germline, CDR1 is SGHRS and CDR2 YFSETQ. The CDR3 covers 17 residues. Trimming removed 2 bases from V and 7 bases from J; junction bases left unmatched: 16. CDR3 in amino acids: CASSLQPSGTGNLEQYV. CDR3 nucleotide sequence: TGCGCCAGCAGCTTACAGCCGTCCGGGACAGGGAACCTTGAGCAGTACGTC.

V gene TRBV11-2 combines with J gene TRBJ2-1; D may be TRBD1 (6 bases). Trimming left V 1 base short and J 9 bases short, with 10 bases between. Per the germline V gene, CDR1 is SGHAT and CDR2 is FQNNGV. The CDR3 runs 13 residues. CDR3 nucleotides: TGTGCCAGCAGCTTAGTGTCACAGGGTGAGCAGTTCTTC. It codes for CASSLVSQGEQFF.

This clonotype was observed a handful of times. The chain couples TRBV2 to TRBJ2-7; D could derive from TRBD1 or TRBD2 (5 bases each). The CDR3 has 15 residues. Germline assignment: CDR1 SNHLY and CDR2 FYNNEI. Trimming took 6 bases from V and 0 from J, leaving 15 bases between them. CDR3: CASRTRGLSSYEQYV. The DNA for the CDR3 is TGTGCCAGCAGGACCCGGGGCCTATCCTCCTACGAGCAGTACGTC.

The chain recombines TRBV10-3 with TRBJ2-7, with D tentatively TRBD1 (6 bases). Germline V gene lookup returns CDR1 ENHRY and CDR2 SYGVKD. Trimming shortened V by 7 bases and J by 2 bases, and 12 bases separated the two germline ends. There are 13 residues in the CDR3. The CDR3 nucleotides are TGTGCCATCACAAAGGGGGAAGCCTACGAGCAGTACTTC. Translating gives CAITKGEAYEQYF.

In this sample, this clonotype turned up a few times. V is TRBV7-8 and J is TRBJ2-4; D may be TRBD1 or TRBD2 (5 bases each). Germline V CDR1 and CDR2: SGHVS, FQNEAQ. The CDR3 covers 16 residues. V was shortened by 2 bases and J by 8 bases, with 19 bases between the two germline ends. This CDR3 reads CASSLKRHGTGDIQYF. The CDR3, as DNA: TGTGCCAGCAGCTTAAAGCGACACGGGACCGGGGACATTCAGTACTTC.

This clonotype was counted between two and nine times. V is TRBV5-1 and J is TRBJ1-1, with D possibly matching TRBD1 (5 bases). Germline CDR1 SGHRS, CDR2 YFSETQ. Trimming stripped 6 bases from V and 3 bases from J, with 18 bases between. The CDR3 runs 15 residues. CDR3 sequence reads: CASTPSGRADTEAFF. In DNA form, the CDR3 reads TGCGCCAGCACCCCCTCGGGCAGGGCGGACACTGAAGCTTTCTTT.

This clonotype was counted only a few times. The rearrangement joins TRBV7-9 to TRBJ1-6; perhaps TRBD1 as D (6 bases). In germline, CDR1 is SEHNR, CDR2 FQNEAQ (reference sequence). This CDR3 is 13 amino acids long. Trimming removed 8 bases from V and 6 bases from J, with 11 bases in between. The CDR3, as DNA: TGTGCCAGCGGGGGCAGCCTTAATTCACCCCTCCACTTT. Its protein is CASGGSLNSPLHF.

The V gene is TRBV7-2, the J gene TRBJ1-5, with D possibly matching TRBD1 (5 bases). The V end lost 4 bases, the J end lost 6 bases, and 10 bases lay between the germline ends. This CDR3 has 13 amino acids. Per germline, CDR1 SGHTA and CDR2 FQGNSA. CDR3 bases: TGTGCCAGCAGCTCCTGGGACGGTCAGCCCCAGCATTTT. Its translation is CASSSWDGQPQHF.

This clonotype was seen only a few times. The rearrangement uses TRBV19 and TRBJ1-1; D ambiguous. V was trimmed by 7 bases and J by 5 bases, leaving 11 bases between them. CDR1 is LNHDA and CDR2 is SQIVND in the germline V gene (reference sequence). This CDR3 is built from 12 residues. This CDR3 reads CASTRGLTEAFF. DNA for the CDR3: TGTGCCAGTACCCGCGGGCTTACTGAAGCTTTCTTT.

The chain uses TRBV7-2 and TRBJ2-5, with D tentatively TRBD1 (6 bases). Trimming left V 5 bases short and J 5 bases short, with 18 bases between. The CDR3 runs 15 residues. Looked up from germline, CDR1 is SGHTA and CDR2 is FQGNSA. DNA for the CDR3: TGTGCCAGCAGCCAAATGACCGGGACATCGGAGACCCAGTACTTC. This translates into CASSQMTGTSETQYF.

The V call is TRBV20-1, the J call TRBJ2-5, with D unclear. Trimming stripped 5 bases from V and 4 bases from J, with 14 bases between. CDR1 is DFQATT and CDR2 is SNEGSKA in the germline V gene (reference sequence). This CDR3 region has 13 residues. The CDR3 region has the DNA TGCAGTGCTCCCTCTGCGTCACTAGAGACCCAGTACTTC. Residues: CSAPSASLETQYF.

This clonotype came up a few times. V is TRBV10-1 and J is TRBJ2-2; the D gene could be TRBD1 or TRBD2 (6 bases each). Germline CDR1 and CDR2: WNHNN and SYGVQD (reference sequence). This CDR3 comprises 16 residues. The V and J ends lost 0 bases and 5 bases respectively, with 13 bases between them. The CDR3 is CASSESLQGRTGELFF. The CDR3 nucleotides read TGCGCCAGCAGTGAGTCGTTGCAGGGGAGGACCGGGGAGCTGTTTTTT.

This CDR3 is CASSQASDRDTEAFF. The CDR3 bases are TGCGCCAGCAGCCAAGCCTCCGACAGGGACACTGAAGCTTTCTTT. J is TRBJ1-1 and V is TRBV4-1; 7 bases fit TRBD1. Per germline, CDR1 MGHRA and CDR2 YSYEKL. V lost 1 base and J lost 3; bases outside the gene matches: 5. This CDR3 comprises 15 residues.